This T cell receptor beta chain came from a study of T-cell reconstitution after alpha-beta-depleted transplantation in children. A library of TCRbeta sequences, prepared with unique molecular identifiers, was generated. TCRdb re-called the PCR reads through MiXCR, storing one row per CDR3 protein. In the table there are more than 200,000 distinct CDR3 sequences, approximately 9.9% of which are singletons. Trimming removed 3 bases from V and 3 bases from J, with 14 bases in between. The germline V gene encodes CDR1 LNHDA and CDR2 SQIVND (reference sequence). The CDR3 is 15 amino acids. The chain links TRBV19 to TRBJ1-1, with unresolved D. This clonotype originated in a human donor who donated a stem cell graft to a child with SCID. The source was PBMCs from the stem cell graft donor, collected from the stem cell graft. This chain's CDR3 is CASSIARHGDTEAFF. DNA for the CDR3: TGTGCCAGTAGTATCGCTAGACATGGAGACACTGAAGCTTTCTTT.